The clone carrying this T cell receptor (beta chain) has more than one count but fewer than ten. Antigen: not known. The PCR used 60 Vbeta and 13 Jbeta primers. Profiling relied on immunoSEQ multiplex PCR, and the TCRdb table lists in-frame clones only, not all of them. The sample has 150,000 to 200,000 clones, about 72% seen once; the top ten hold more than 2%. This sample stems from a study of cytomegalovirus exposure and HLA in healthy donors. The study's findings and limits: Another analysis was done later, and it associated 15,000 or so TCR beta sequences with HLA alleles at 0.05 false discovery rate.

V was clipped by 3 bases and J by 5 bases, with 17 bases between them. Germline CDR1 and CDR2: SGHTS and YDEGEE. The CDR3 sequence is 16 residues long. The chain uses TRBV5-8 and TRBJ1-4; TRBD1 is a possible D gene (5 bases). The sequenced sample was PBMCs. This TCR came from a man aged 45-65 years in good health and CMV-seropositive. CDR3 protein: CASSYYGWGLNEKLFF. The CDR3 DNA follows: TGTGCCAGCAGCTACTATGGGTGGGGACTGAATGAAAAACTGTTTTTT.